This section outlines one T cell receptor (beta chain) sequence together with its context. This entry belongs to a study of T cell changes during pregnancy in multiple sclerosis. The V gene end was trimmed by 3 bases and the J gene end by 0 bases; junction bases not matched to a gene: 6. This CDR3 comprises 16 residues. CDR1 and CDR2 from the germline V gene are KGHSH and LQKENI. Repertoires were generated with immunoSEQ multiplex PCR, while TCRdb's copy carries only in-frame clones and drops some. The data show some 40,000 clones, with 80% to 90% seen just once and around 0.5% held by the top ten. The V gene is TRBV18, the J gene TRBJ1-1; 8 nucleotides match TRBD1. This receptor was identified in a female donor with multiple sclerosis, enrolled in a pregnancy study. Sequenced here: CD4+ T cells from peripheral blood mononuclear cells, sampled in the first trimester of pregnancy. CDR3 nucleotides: TGTGCCAGCTCACCTTTACAGGGGGAACTGAACACTGAAGCTTTCTTT. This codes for CASSPLQGELNTEAFF. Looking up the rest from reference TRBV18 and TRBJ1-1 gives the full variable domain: NAGVMQNPRHLVRRRGQEARLRCSPMKGHSHVYWYRQLPEEGLKFMVYLQKENIIDESGMPKERFSAEFPKEGPSILRIQQVVRGDSAAYFCASSPLQGELNTEAFFGQGTRLTVV.